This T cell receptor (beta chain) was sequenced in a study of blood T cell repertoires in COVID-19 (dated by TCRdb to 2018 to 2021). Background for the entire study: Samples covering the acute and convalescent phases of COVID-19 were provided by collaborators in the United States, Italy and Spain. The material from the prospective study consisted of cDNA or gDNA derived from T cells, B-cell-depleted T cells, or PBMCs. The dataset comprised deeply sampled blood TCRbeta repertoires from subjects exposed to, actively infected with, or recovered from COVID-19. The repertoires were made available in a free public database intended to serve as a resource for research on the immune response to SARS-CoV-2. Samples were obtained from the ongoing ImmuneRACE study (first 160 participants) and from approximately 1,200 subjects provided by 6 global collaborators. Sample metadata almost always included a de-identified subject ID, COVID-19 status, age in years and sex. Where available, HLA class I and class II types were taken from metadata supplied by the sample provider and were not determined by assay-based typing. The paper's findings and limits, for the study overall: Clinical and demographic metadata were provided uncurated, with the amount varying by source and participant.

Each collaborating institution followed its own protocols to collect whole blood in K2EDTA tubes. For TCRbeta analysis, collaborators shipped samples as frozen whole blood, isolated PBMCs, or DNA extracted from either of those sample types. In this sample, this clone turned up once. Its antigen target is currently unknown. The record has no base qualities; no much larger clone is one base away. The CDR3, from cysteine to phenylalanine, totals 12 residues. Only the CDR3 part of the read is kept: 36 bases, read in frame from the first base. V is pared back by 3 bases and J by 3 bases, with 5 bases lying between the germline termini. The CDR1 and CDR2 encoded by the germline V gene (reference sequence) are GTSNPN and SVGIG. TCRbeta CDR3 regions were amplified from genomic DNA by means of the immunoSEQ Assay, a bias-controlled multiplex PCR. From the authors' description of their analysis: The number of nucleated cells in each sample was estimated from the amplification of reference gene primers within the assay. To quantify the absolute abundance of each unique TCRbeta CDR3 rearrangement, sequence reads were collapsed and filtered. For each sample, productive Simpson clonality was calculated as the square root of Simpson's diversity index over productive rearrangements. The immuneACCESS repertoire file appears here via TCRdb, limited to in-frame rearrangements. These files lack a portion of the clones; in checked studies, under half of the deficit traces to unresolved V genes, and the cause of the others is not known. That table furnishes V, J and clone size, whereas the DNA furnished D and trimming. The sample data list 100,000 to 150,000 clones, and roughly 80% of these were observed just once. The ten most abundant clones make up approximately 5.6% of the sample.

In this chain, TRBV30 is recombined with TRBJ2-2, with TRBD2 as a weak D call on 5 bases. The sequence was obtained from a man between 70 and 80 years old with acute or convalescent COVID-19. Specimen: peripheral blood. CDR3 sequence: CAWRGDTGELFF. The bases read TGTGCCTGGAGGGGAGACACCGGGGAGCTGTTTTTT.